This TCR beta chain emerged from a study of blood T cell repertoires in COVID-19. Study background: PBMCs, B-cell-depleted T cells, or T cells were the source of the cDNA or gDNA that made up the material.

This CDR3 is built from 15 residues. The junction had 3 bases not matched to a gene; V was cut back by 1 base and J by 2 bases. CDR1 and CDR2 from the germline V gene are LNHDA and SQIVND (reference sequence). Sequenced by immunoSEQ multiplex PCR; TCRdb stores in-frame clones only, minus some. The sample yields about 360,000 clones, approximately 86% seen once. This chain connects TRBV19 to TRBJ2-7, with 9 bases aligning to TRBD1. This TCR derives from a human donor in a cohort sampled during active COVID-19. The sample taken for sequencing was peripheral blood. The chain's CDR3 is CASSIGQGGTYEQYF. As DNA, the CDR3 is TGTGCCAGTAGTATAGGACAGGGGGGGACCTACGAGCAGTACTTC.